Included here is one TCR beta chain sequence, with context. Antigen: not known. The data are from a study of OX40 agonist ivuxolimab in advanced cancers. On the study more broadly: Ivuxolimab, an antibody that agonizes OX40 (CD134), was administered to the patients. Ivuxolimab was delivered to patients intravenously every 2 weeks at doses spanning 0.01 to 10 mg/kg. Partial responses occurred in three patients (one hepatocellular carcinoma, two cutaneous melanoma). Findings and caveats of the study: The study found among the lowest clonal expansion in partial responders at 0.1-3.0 mg/kg.

TCRdb's table, derived via immunoSEQ multiplex PCR, lists solely in-frame clones and lacks some. Among tens of thousands of clones listed, more than 75% were seen once. Germline values: CDR1 DFQATT, CDR2 SNEGSKA (reference sequence). Trimming took 6 bases from V and 3 from J, leaving 0 bases between them. This CDR3 has 10 residues. V usage is TRBV20-1 and J usage is TRBJ1-6; D is undetermined. The sequenced sample was CD4+ or CD8+ T cells sorted from blood, obtained in a trial of the OX40 agonist ivuxolimab. The sequence was collected from an adult with an advanced solid tumor such as melanoma, head and neck, liver or kidney cancer. For the CDR3, the DNA is TGCAGTGCCTATAATTCACCCCTCCACTTT. It codes for CSAYNSPLHF.